The 26 T cell receptor beta chains in this list originate from one sample, sequenced in a study of shared clonotypes between healthy human individuals. Measured with immunoSEQ multiplex PCR; TCRdb has only the in-frame clones, and not every one. The sample lists around 650,000 clones; about 96% were seen once. Naive-designated CD8 cells lacked CD45RO, were positively enriched for CCR7, and omitted terminally differentiated effector memory CD45RA+ cells. The sample comprised naive CD8+ T cells sorted from blood. All receptors derive from a young woman in good health.

The rearrangement uses TRBV11-1 and TRBJ2-1; no clear D. The CDR3 runs to 13 residues. V lost 3 bases and J lost 4, with 7 bases in between. Germline assignment: CDR1 SGHAT and CDR2 FQDESV (reference sequence). CDR3 DNA: TGTGCCAGCAGCTTCGGCAGTTACAATGAGCAGTTCTTC. Protein product: CASSFGSYNEQFF. Based on the CDR3 plus reference TRBV11-1 and TRBJ2-1, the full variable domain is EAEVAQSPRYKITEKSQAVAFWCDPISGHATLYWYRQILGQGPELLVQFQDESVVDDSQLPKDRFSAERLKGVDSTLKIQPAELGDSAMYLCASSFGSYNEQFFGPGTRLTVL.

The V and J genes are TRBV4-1 and TRBJ2-3, with 11 bases lining up with TRBD2. Germline CDR1 MGHRA, CDR2 YSYEKL. Unmatched junction bases numbered 2, after V lost 4 bases and J lost 5 bases. The CDR3 contains 14 residues. CDR3 sequence (DNA): TGCGCCAGCAGCCCGACTAGCGGGGTAGATACGCAGTATTTT. Translation: CASSPTSGVDTQYF.

The chain combines TRBV5-1 with TRBJ2-5; TRBD2 aligns across 7 bases. This CDR3 is built from 15 residues. Per the germline V gene, CDR1 is SGHRS and CDR2 is YFSETQ. The trim removed 4 bases at V and 5 bases at J, leaving 11 bases unmatched. Here the CDR3 DNA reads TGCGCCAGCAGCATATCTAGCGGTATTATGGAGACCCAGTACTTC. Encoded protein: CASSISSGIMETQYF.

This sequence joins TRBV2 and TRBJ2-7; the D is unclear. Germline V gene data show CDR1 as SNHLY and CDR2 as FYNNEI. This CDR3 comprises 16 residues. V was clipped by 1 base and J by 3 bases, with 16 bases between them. CDR3 sequence reads: CASSEDIGLKLYEQYF. The CDR3 DNA sequence: TGTGCCAGCAGTGAAGATATAGGGCTGAAACTCTACGAGCAGTACTTC. Complete variable domain (other parts from reference TRBV2 and TRBJ2-7): EPEVTQTPSHQVTQMGQEVILRCVPISNHLYFYWYRQILGQKVEFLVSFYNNEISEKSEIFDDQFSVERPDGSNFTLKIRSTKLEDSAMYFCASSEDIGLKLYEQYFGPGTRLTVT.

V gene TRBV5-1 combines with J gene TRBJ2-1; 8 bases map to TRBD2. V was pared by 1 base and J by 7 bases, with 7 bases of the junction left unmatched. Germline assignment: CDR1 SGHRS and CDR2 YFSETQ. The CDR3 loop spans 15 amino acids. CDR3 bases: TGCGCCAGCAGCTTGTCCGGGAGGGACATTAATGAGCAGTTCTTC. Translation gives CASSLSGRDINEQFF. Full variable domain (outside the CDR3, taken from reference TRBV5-1 and TRBJ2-1): KAGVTQTPRYLIKTRGQQVTLSCSPISGHRSVSWYQQTPGQGLQFLFEYFSETQRNKGNFPGRFSGRQFSNSRSEMNVSTLELGDSALYLCASSLSGRDINEQFFGPGTRLTVL.

This chain connects TRBV6-1 to TRBJ2-1; the match to TRBD2 covers 7 bases. The length of the CDR3 is 14 residues. Germline assignment: CDR1 MNHNS and CDR2 SASEGT. V lost 5 bases to trimming and J lost 3 bases; unmatched junction nucleotides: 4. Here the CDR3 reads CASSSLAVYNEQFF. The CDR3 bases are TGTGCCAGCAGTAGCCTAGCGGTCTACAATGAGCAGTTCTTC.

This clone was seen only once. The V call is TRBV5-1, the J call TRBJ2-7, with a possible D match to TRBD1 (5 bases). This CDR3 has 15 residues. Trimming left V 3 bases short and J 0 bases short, with 13 bases between. Per the germline V gene, CDR1 is SGHRS and CDR2 is YFSETQ. Here the CDR3 reads CASSSAGSISYEQYF. The CDR3 DNA follows: TGCGCCAGCAGCTCAGCAGGGTCGATCTCCTACGAGCAGTACTTC. The variable domain in full, with the rest retrieved from reference TRBV5-1 and TRBJ2-7, is KAGVTQTPRYLIKTRGQQVTLSCSPISGHRSVSWYQQTPGQGLQFLFEYFSETQRNKGNFPGRFSGRQFSNSRSEMNVSTLELGDSALYLCASSSAGSISYEQYFGPGTRLTVT.

In DNA form, the CDR3 reads TGCAGCGTTTCGCTAGATGGTGAAGCTTTCTTT. Amino acids: CSVSLDGEAFF. The chain is built from TRBV29-1 and TRBJ1-1, with D unresolved. Germline V gene sequence: CDR1 SQVTM, CDR2 ANQGSEA. Trimming removed 5 bases at V and 7 bases at J, with 11 bases between. This CDR3 is built from 11 residues.

This chain links TRBV28 with TRBJ2-2; possible D gene TRBD1, 6 bases. This CDR3 region has 15 residues. Germline V gene lookup returns CDR1 MDHEN and CDR2 SYDVKM. Deletions cut 6 bases from V and 7 bases from J, with 18 bases between. CDR3 sequence (DNA): TGTGCCAGCAGGAAAACAGGGTCAGACGTCGGGGAGCTGTTTTTT. Translated: CASRKTGSDVGELFF.

The rearrangement uses TRBV5-1 and TRBJ2-1, with 8 nucleotides matching TRBD2. The CDR3 runs to 13 residues. The V segment lost 4 bases and the J segment 6 bases; nucleotides outside the gene matches: 3. Looked up from germline, CDR1 is SGHRS and CDR2 is YFSETQ. CDR3 residues: CASSPGLANEQFF. CDR3 DNA sequence: TGCGCCAGCAGCCCCGGACTAGCCAATGAGCAGTTCTTC.

CDR3 protein: CASSDSRGWGNTIYF. In DNA form, the CDR3 reads TGTGCCAGCAGTGACAGCAGGGGCTGGGGAAACACCATATATTTT. J is TRBJ1-3 and V is TRBV2; weak D call: TRBD1 (6 bases). The ends were cut back, 3 bases at V and 4 bases at J, with 13 bases in the middle. Per germline, CDR1 SNHLY and CDR2 FYNNEI. The CDR3 covers 15 residues.

The J gene is TRBJ1-2, the V gene TRBV28; no clear D gene. Germline V CDR1 and CDR2: MDHEN, SYDVKM. With 5 bases removed from V and 0 bases from J, the gap between germline ends came to 10 bases. The CDR3 consists of 14 residues. CDR3 coding DNA: TGTGCCAGCAGTACTTTAGGCGCTAACTATGGCTACACCTTC. Translating it yields CASSTLGANYGYTF.

The chain combines TRBV9 with TRBJ1-1; tentative D call: TRBD1 (5 bases). This CDR3 has 13 residues. Germline-derived CDR1 and CDR2 are SGDLS and YYNGEE. With 0 bases removed from V and 5 bases from J, the gap between germline ends came to 8 bases. The CDR3 DNA reads as TGTGCCAGCAGCGTAGTTCCAGGGACTGAAGCTTTCTTT. Translated: CASSVVPGTEAFF.

This clone was seen only once. The chain is built from TRBV6-5 and TRBJ2-5, with D possibly being TRBD1 or TRBD2 (5 bases each). The CDR3 runs to 14 residues. V lost 7 bases and J lost 5, with 17 bases in between. Germline-derived CDR1 and CDR2 are MNHEY and SVGAGI. The DNA for the CDR3 is TGTGCCAGCAAAAGAATCCCGTGGGGGGAGACCCAGTACTTC. As protein: CASKRIPWGETQYF.

The V call is TRBV6-6, the J call TRBJ2-5; TRBD1 aligns across 9 bases. The germline gives CDR1 MNHNY, CDR2 SVGAGI (reference sequence). This CDR3 has 16 amino acids. V lost 2 bases, J lost 4 bases, and 8 bases stayed unmatched. DNA of the CDR3: TGTGCCAGCAGTTACCCCCTTGGACAGGGGTTAGAGACCCAGTACTTC. It encodes CASSYPLGQGLETQYF.

The gene calls are TRBV9 and TRBJ2-7; unclear D gene. Germline CDR1 and CDR2: SGDLS and YYNGEE. The CDR3 runs to 14 residues. V was trimmed by 4 bases and J by 3 bases, leaving 14 bases between them. CDR3 sequence: CASSPGFSGYEQYF. CDR3 nucleotide sequence: TGTGCCAGCAGCCCAGGATTTTCCGGCTACGAGCAGTACTTC.

The chain carries TRBV5-1 and TRBJ2-2; 10 nucleotides match TRBD1. After removal of 5 bases from V and 3 bases from J, the junction contained 1 base not matched to a gene. Looked up from germline, CDR1 is SGHRS and CDR2 is YFSETQ. This CDR3 is built from 14 residues. CDR3 nucleotides: TGCGCCAGCAGGACAGGGGGCGACACCGGGGAGCTGTTTTTT. Translated: CASRTGGDTGELFF.

V gene TRBV6-4 combines with J gene TRBJ1-5, with 12 bases matching TRBD1. Germline V gene data show CDR1 as MRHNA and CDR2 as SNTAGT. This CDR3 region has 15 residues. Germline trimming cut 7 bases from V and 5 bases from J; bases unmatched to any gene: 6. CDR3: CASTTGTGGHQPQHF. For the CDR3, the DNA is TGTGCCAGCACCACCGGGACAGGGGGCCATCAGCCCCAGCATTTT.

The chain is built from TRBV11-2 and TRBJ2-7, with D perhaps TRBD2 (6 bases). CDR3 length: 14 residues. Between the trimmed V and J ends, which lost 2 bases and 12 bases, there was a span of 20 bases. Germline CDR1 and CDR2: SGHAT and FQNNGV. The CDR3 protein is CASSLIEGRTMAYF. The CDR3 DNA sequence: TGTGCCAGCAGCTTAATCGAGGGGCGGACTATGGCGTACTTC.

The V gene is TRBV28, the J gene TRBJ1-1; no firm D call. Germline loops: CDR1 MDHEN, CDR2 SYDVKM. CDR3 length: 14 amino acids. The ends were cut back, 3 bases at V and 4 bases at J, with 12 bases in the middle. The CDR3 region is CASSFPNAGTEAFF. The CDR3 DNA sequence: TGTGCCAGCAGTTTTCCCAACGCTGGCACTGAAGCTTTCTTT.

The chain carries TRBV27 and TRBJ2-1; 7 nucleotides line up with TRBD2. The CDR3 has 14 residues. The V and J ends lost 6 bases and 6 bases, in that order; junction bases with no gene match: 8. Per germline, CDR1 MNHEY and CDR2 SMNVEV (reference sequence). CDR3 in DNA: TGTGCCAGCAGGGAGGGACTACCATTCAATGAGCAGTTCTTC. Amino acids: CASREGLPFNEQFF.

The chain has TRBV7-9 and TRBJ1-3; maybe TRBD1 (5 bases). The length of the CDR3 is 18 residues. CDR1 is SEHNR, CDR2 FQNEAQ, per germline (reference sequence). V lost 5 bases to trimming and J lost 0 bases, with 20 bases between them. The CDR3 protein is CASSPGPTEPSSGNTIYF. DNA of the CDR3: TGTGCCAGCAGCCCTGGCCCGACAGAACCGAGCTCTGGAAACACCATATATTTT.

The gene calls are TRBV28 and TRBJ2-1; D not resolved. Trimming pared 3 bases from V and 8 bases from J, leaving 5 bases between. The CDR3 covers 11 residues. Germline loops: CDR1 MDHEN, CDR2 SYDVKM. The CDR3 sequence: CASSFVDEQFF. The CDR3 DNA follows: TGTGCCAGCAGTTTTGTGGATGAGCAGTTCTTC.

The chain has TRBV4-2 and TRBJ1-4; D perhaps matches TRBD1 (6 bases). CDR3 length: 16 residues. CDR1 and CDR2 (germline): LGHNA, YNFKEQ. The V end was cut by 5 bases, the J end by 7 bases, with 20 bases between. The CDR3 spells CASSLWEQGTGEKLFF. The CDR3 DNA reads TGTGCCAGCAGCTTGTGGGAACAGGGCACGGGTGAAAAACTGTTTTTT.

The chain joins TRBV4-1 to TRBJ2-4; tentatively, D is TRBD2 (6 bases). CDR1 and CDR2 (germline): MGHRA, YSYEKL. Trimming removed 3 bases at V and 3 bases at J, with 12 bases between. This CDR3 is 15 amino acids long. The CDR3 DNA reads TGCGCCAGCAGCCACTCCAAGGAGGGCAAAAACATTCAGTACTTC. The encoded protein is CASSHSKEGKNIQYF.

This clone was seen only once. This CDR3 reads CASSSTQTVQETQYF. As DNA, the CDR3 is TGTGCCAGCAGTTCAACACAGACAGTTCAAGAGACCCAGTACTTC. The V gene is TRBV27, the J gene TRBJ2-5; perhaps TRBD1 as D (5 bases). Germline CDR1 reads MNHEY; CDR2 reads SMNVEV (reference sequence). The CDR3 is made up of 15 amino acids. Trimming cost V 4 bases and J 2 bases, with 14 bases left between them.